This entry describes one T cell receptor beta chain. Its target is not known. The germline V gene encodes CDR1 ENHRY and CDR2 SYGVKD. After removal of 4 bases from V and 0 bases from J, the junction contained 2 bases not matched to a gene. There are 15 residues in the CDR3. MiXCR, applied by TCRdb to the PCR reads, yields one record per CDR3 protein. This sample has about 36,000 distinct CDR3 sequences, with approximately 17% found just once. This entry belongs to a study of molecular identifiers for immune sequencing clone quantification. Study-level information: Replicate experiments divided RNA from around 20,000 or 100,000 naive CD8 cells into five parts and sequenced four. Study-wide findings and caveats: Detecting spiked Jurkat TCR RNA from one cell among around 950,000 naive cells was reportedly possible.

This chain connects TRBV10-3 to TRBJ1-5, with TRBD1 matching over 8 bases. The sequenced material came from naive CD8+ T cells from blood, with Jurkat cell RNA spiked in. Subset in this sample: FACS-sorted CD8+CD4-CCR7+CD45RA+ naive T cells. This sequence originates from a human donor in good health. Some libraries in this study had Jurkat cell RNA spiked in. This chain's CDR3 is CAISVGTGSNQPQHF. CDR3 sequence (DNA): TGTGCCATCAGTGTTGGGACAGGTAGCAATCAGCCCCAGCATTTT.